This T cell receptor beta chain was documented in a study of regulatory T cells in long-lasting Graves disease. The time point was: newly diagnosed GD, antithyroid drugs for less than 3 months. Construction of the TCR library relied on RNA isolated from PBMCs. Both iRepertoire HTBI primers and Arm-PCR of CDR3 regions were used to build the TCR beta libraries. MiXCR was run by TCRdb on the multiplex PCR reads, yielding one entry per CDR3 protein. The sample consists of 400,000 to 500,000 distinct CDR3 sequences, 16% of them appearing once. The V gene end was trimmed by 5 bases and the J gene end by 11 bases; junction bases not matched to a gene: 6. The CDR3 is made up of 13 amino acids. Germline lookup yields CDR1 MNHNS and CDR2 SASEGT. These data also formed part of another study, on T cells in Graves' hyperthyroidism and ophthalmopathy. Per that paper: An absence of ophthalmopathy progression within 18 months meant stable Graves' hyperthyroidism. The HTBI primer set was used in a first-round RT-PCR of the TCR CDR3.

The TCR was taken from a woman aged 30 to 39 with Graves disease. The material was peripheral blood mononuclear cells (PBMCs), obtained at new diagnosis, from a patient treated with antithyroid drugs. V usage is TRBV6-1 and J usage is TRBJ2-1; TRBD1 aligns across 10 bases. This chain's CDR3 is CASSTRQGAQQFF. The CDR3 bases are TGTGCCAGCAGTACCAGACAGGGGGCGCAGCAGTTCTTC.